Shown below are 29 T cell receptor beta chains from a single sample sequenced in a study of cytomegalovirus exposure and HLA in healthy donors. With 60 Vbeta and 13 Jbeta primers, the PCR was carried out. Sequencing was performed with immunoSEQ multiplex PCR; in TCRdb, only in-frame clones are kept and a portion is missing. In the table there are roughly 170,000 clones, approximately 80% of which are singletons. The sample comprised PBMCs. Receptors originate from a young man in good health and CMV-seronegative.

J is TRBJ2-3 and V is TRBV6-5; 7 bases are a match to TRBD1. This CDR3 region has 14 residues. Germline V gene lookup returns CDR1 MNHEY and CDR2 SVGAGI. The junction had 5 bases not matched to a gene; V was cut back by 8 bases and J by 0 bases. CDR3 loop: CASRQGLSTDTQYF. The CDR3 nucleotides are TGTGCCAGCCGACAGGGCCTAAGCACAGATACGCAGTATTTT.

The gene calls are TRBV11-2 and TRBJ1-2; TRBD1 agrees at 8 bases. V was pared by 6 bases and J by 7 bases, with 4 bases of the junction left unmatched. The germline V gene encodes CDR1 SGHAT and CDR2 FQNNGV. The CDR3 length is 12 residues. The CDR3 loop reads CASRDRGAGYTF. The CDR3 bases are TGTGCCAGCAGAGACAGGGGTGCTGGCTACACCTTC.

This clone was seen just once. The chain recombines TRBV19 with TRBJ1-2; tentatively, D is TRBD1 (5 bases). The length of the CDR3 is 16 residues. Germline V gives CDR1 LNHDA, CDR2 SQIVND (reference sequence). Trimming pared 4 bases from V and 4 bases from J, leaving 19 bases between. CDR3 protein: CASSNTRDSSLYGYTF. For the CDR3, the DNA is TGTGCCAGTAGTAATACCCGTGACAGCTCTCTCTATGGCTACACCTTC.

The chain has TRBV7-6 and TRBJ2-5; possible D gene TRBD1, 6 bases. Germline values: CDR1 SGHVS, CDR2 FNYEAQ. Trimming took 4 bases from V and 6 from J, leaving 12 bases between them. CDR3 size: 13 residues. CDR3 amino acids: CASSSGHLKTQYF. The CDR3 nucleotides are TGTGCCAGCAGCTCGGGACATTTGAAGACCCAGTACTTC.

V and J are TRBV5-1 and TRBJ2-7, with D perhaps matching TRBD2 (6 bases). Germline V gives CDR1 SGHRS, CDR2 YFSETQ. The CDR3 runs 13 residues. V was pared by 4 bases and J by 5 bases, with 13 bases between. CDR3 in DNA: TGCGCCAGCAGCGGAGGAGGGACCCACGAGCAGTACTTC. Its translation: CASSGGGTHEQYF.

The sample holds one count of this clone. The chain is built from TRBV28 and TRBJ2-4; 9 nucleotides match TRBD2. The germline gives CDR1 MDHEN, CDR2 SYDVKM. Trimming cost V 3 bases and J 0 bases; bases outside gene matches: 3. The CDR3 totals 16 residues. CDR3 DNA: TGTGCCAGCAGTTTTAGCGGGGGTCGAGCCAAAAACATTCAGTACTTC. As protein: CASSFSGGRAKNIQYF.

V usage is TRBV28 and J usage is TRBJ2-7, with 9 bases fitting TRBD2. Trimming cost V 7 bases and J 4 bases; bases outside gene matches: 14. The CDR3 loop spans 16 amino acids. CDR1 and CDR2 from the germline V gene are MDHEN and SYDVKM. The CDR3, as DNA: TGTGCCAGCAAAAGGTCGGGTCTAGCGGGAACATACGAGCAGTACTTC. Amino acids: CASKRSGLAGTYEQYF.

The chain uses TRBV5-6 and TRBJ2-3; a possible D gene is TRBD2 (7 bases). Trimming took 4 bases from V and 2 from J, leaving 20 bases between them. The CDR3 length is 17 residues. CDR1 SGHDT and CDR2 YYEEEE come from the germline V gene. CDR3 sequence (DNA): TGTGCCAGCAGCCGAACCCTAGGGGGGGGCCTCACAGATACGCAGTATTTT. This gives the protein CASSRTLGGGLTDTQYF.

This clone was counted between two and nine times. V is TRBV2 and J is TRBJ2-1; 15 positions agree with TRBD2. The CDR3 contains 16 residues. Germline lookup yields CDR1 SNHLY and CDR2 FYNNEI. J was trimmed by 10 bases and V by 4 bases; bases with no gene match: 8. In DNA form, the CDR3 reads TGTGCCAGCAGTGGACCGGGACTAGCGGGAGGCAAAGAGCAGTTCTTC. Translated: CASSGPGLAGGKEQFF. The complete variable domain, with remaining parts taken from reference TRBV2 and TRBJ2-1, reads EPEVTQTPSHQVTQMGQEVILRCVPISNHLYFYWYRQILGQKVEFLVSFYNNEISEKSEIFDDQFSVERPDGSNFTLKIRSTKLEDSAMYFCASSGPGLAGGKEQFFGPGTRLTVL.

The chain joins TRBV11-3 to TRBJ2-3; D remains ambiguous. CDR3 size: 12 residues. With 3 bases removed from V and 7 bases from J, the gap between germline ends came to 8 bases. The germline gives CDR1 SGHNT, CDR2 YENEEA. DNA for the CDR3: TGTGCCAGCAGCTTGACGCGGAATACGCAGTATTTT. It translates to CASSLTRNTQYF.

This CDR3 is CASSMGGRTGNTIYF. DNA of the CDR3: TGCGCCAGCAGCATGGGGGGCAGGACTGGAAACACCATATATTTT. The chain is built from TRBV5-1 and TRBJ1-3; possible D gene TRBD1, 6 bases. This CDR3 has 15 residues. Trimming stripped 4 bases from V and 2 bases from J, with 13 bases between. CDR1 and CDR2 from the germline V gene are SGHRS and YFSETQ.

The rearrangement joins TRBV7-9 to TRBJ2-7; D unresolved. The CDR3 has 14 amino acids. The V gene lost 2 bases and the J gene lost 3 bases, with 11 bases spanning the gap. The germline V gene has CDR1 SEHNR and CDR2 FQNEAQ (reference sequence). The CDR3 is CASSLTERHYEQYF. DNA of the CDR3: TGTGCCAGCAGCTTAACAGAGAGACACTACGAGCAGTACTTC.

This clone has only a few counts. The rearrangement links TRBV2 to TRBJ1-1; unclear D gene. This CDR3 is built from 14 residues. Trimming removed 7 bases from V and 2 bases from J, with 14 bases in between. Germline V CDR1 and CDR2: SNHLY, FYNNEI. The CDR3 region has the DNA TGTGCCAGCACTATGGACGGGAAAAACACTGAAGCTTTCTTT. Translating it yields CASTMDGKNTEAFF.

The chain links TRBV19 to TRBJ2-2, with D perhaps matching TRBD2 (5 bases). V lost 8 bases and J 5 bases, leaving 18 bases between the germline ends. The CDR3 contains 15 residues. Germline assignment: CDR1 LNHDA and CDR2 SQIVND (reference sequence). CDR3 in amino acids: CASSGGQKHTGELFF. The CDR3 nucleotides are TGTGCCAGTTCAGGCGGGCAGAAACATACCGGGGAGCTGTTTTTT. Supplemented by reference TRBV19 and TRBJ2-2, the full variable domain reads DGGITQSPKYLFRKEGQNVTLSCEQNLNHDAMYWYRQDPGQGLRLIYYSQIVNDFQKGDIAEGYSVSREKKESFPLTVTSAQKNPTAFYLCASSGGQKHTGELFFGEGSRLTVL.

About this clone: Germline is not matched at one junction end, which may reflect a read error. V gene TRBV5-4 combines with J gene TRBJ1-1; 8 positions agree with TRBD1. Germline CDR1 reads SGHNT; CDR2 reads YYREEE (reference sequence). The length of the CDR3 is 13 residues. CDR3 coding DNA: TGTGTCAGCAGTTACAGGGGGGACACTGAAGCTTTCTTT. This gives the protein CVSSYRGDTEAFF.

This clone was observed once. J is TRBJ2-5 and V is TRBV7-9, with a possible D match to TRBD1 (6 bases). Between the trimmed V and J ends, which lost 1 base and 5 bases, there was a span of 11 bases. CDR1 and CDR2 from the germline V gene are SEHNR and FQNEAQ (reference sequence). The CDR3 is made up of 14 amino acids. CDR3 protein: CASSLDLRGETQYF. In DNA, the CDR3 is TGTGCCAGCAGCTTAGATTTGAGGGGGGAGACCCAGTACTTC.

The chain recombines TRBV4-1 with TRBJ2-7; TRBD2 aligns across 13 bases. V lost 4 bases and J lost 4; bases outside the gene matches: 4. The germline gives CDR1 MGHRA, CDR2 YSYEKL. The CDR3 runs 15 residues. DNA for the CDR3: TGCGCCAGCAGCCTGGGACTAGCGGGACTATACGAGCAGTACTTC. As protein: CASSLGLAGLYEQYF.

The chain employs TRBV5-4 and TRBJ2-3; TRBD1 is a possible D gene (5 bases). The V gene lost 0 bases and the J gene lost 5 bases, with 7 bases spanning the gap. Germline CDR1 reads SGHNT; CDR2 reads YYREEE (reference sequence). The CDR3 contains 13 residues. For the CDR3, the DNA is TGTGCCAGCAGCTTGGACAGGCAAGATACGCAGTATTTT. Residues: CASSLDRQDTQYF. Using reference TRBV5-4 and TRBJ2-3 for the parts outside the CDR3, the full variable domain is ETGVTQSPTHLIKTRGQQVTLRCSSQSGHNTVSWYQQALGQGPQFIFQYYREEENGRGNFPPRFSGLQFPNYSSELNVNALELDDSALYLCASSLDRQDTQYFGPGTRLTVL.

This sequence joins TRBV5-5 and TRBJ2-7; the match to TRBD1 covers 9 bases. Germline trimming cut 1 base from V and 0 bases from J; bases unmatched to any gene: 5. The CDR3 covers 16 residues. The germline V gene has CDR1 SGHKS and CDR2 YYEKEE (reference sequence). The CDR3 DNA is TGTGCCAGCAGCTTGCGGGGACAGGGCCTCTCCTACGAGCAGTACTTC. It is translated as CASSLRGQGLSYEQYF.

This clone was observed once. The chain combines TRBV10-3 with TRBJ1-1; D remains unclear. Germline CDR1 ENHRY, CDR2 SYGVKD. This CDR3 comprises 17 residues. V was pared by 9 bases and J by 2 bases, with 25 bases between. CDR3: CAISGSKLEAGNTEAFF. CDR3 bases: TGTGCCATTTCGGGGTCCAAATTAGAGGCGGGAAACACTGAAGCTTTCTTT.

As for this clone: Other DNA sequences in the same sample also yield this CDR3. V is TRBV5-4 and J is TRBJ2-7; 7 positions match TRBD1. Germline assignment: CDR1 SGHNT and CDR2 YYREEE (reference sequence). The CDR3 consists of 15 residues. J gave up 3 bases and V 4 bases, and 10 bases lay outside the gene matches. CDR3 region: CASSLVGGASYEQYF. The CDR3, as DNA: TGTGCCAGCAGCCTGGTAGGGGGCGCGAGCTACGAGCAGTACTTC. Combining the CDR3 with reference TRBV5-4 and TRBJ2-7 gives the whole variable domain ETGVTQSPTHLIKTRGQQVTLRCSSQSGHNTVSWYQQALGQGPQFIFQYYREEENGRGNFPPRFSGLQFPNYSSELNVNALELDDSALYLCASSLVGGASYEQYFGPGTRLTVT.

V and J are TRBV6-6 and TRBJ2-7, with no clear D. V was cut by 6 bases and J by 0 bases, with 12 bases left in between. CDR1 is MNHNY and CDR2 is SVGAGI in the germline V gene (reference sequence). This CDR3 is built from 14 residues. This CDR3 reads CASSRSKSSYEQYF. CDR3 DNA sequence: TGTGCCAGCAGCCGGTCGAAGAGCTCCTACGAGCAGTACTTC.

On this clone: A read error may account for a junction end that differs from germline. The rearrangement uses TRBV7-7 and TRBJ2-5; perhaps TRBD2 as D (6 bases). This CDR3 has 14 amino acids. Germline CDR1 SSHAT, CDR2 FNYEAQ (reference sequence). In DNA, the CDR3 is TGTGCTAGCAGCAAAACGGGACGGGGGACGACCCAGTACTTC. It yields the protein CASSKTGRGTTQYF.

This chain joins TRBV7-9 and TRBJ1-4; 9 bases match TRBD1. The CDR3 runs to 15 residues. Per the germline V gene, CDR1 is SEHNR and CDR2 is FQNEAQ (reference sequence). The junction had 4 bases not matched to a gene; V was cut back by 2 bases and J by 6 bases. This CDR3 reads CASSLRTGEDEKLFF. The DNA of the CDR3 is TGTGCCAGCAGCTTACGGACAGGGGAGGATGAAAAACTGTTTTTT.

CDR3 protein: CASSFLRDTEAFF. The CDR3 DNA reads as TGTGCCAGCAGTTTCCTCCGGGACACTGAAGCTTTCTTT. The genes are TRBV27 and TRBJ1-1; no clear D gene. The germline V gene encodes CDR1 MNHEY and CDR2 SMNVEV (reference sequence). The CDR3 is 13 amino acids. Trimming removed 3 bases at V and 3 bases at J, with 8 bases between.

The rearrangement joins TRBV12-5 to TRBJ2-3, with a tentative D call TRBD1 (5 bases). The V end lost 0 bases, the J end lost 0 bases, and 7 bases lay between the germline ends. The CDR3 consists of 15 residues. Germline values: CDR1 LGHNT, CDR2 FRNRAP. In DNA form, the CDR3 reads TGTGCTAGTGGTTTGGTAGGGGTAAGCACAGATACGCAGTATTTT. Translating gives CASGLVGVSTDTQYF.

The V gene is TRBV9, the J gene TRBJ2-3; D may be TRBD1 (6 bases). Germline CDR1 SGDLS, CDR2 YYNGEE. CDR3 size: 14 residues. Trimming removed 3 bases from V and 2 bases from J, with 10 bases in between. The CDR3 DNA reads TGTGCCAGCAGCGGGCAGGGGTACACAGATACGCAGTATTTT. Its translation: CASSGQGYTDTQYF.

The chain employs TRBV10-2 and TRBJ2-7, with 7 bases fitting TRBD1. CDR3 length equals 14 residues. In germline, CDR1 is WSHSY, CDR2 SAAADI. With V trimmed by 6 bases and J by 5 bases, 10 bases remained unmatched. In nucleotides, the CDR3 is TGCGCCAGCAGGGGGCCCGGGACAGTCAACGAGCAGTACTTC. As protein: CASRGPGTVNEQYF.

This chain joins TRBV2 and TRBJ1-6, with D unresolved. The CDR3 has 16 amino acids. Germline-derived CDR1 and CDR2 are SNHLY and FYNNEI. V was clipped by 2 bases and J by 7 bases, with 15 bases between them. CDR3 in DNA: TGTGCCAGCAGTGAAAGGCGGGTGGGCTACAATTCACCCCTCCACTTT. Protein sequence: CASSERRVGYNSPLHF.